Listed here is a single T cell receptor beta chain. As yet, its antigen is unknown. There were TCR beta CDR3 regions amplified from RNA transcripts. During a first-round RT-PCR of the TCR CDR3, the HTBI primer set was used. TCRdb passed the multiplex PCR reads through MiXCR, listing each CDR3 protein once. The sample holds approximately 300,000 distinct CDR3 sequences, about 17% seen once. Each diagnosis drew on symptoms, thyroxine, TRAb, thyroid ultrasound and orbital computed tomography findings. Out of roughly 9.1 ml of fresh peripheral blood came the PBMCs. V shed 6 bases and J 3 bases; nucleotides not matched to a gene: 6. Germline CDR1 DFQATT, CDR2 SNEGSKA (reference sequence). The CDR3 sequence is 14 residues long. This entry is derived from a study of T cells in Graves' hyperthyroidism and ophthalmopathy. Study-level points and caveats: The model identified upcoming ophthalmopathy a median approximately seven months ahead of onset. Within blood appeared most thyroid clonotypes that had expanded above 0.001.

The chain combines TRBV20-1 with TRBJ2-3, with TRBD1 matching over 10 bases. Sequencing was performed on blood. This TCR was recovered from an older woman with Graves' ophthalmopathy. CDR3 in DNA: TGCAGTGCCGCCGGGACAGGGGAGACAGATACGCAGTATTTT. Its protein is CSAAGTGETDTQYF.